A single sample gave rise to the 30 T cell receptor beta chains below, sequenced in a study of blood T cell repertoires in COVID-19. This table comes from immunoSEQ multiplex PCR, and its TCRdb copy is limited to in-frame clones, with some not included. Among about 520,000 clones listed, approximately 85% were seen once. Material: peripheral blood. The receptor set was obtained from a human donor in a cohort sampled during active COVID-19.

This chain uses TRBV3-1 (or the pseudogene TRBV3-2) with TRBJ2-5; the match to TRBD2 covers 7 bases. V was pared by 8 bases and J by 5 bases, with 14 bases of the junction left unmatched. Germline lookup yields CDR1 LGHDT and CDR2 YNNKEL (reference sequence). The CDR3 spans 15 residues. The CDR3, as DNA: TGTGCCAGCGGAGGAAAAGGGGAGGGCGCGGAGACCCAGTACTTC. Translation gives CASGGKGEGAETQYF.

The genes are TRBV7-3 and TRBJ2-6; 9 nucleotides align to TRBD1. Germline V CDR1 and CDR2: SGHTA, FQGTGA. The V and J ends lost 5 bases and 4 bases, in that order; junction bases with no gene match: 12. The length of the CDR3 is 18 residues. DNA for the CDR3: TGTGCCAGCAGCCGAAGTTGGGACAGGGTCTCCGGGGCCAACGTCCTGACTTTC. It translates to CASSRSWDRVSGANVLTF.

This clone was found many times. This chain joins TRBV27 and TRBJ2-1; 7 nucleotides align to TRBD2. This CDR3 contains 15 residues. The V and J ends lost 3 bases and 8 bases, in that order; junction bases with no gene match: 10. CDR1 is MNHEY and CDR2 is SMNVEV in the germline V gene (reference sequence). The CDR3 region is CASSLGGLPPDEQFF. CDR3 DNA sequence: TGTGCCAGCAGTTTGGGAGGGCTTCCCCCCGATGAGCAGTTCTTC.

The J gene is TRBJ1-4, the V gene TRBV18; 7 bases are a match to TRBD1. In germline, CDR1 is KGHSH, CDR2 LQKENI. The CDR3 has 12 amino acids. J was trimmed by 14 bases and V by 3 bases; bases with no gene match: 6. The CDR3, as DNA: TGTGCCAGCTCACCCGAGACAGGGTCGCTGTTTTTT. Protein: CASSPETGSLFF.

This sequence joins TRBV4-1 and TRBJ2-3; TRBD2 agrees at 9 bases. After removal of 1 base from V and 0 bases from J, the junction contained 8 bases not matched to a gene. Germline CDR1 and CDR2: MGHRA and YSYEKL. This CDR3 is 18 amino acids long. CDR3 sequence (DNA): TGCGCCAGCAGCCAAGTAGGGCTAGCGGGACCTAGCACAGATACGCAGTATTTT. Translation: CASSQVGLAGPSTDTQYF.

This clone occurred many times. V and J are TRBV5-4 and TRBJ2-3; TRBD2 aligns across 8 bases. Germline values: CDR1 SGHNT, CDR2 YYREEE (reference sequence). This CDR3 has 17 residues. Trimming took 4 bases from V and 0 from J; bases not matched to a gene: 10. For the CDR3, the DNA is TGTGCCAGCAGCACAACTAGCGGCAGGCCTAGCACAGATACGCAGTATTTT. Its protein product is CASSTTSGRPSTDTQYF.

The CDR3 nucleotides are TGTGCCATCACTCCCATGGGCAGTCCTCCTTATGGCTACACCTTC. This sequence encodes CAITPMGSPPYGYTF. The chain links TRBV6-5 to TRBJ1-2; D not certain. This CDR3 comprises 15 residues. Deletions cut 10 bases from V and 5 bases from J, with 23 bases between. Germline V gene sequence: CDR1 MNHEY, CDR2 SVGAGI.

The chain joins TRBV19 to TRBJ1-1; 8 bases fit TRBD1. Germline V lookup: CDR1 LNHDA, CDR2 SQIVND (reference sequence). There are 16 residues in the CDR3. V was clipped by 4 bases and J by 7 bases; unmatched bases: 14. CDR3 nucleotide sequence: TGTGCCAGTAGTACACCACTCGGACAGGGTGACGATGAAGCTTTCTTT. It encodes CASSTPLGQGDDEAFF.

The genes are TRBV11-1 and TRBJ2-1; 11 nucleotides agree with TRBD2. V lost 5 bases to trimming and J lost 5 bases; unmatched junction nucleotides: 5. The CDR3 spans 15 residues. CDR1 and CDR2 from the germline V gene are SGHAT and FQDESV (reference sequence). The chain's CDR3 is CASSPGTSGHNEQFF. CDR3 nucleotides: TGTGCCAGCAGCCCAGGGACTAGCGGACACAATGAGCAGTTCTTC. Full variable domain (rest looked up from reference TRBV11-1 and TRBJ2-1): EAEVAQSPRYKITEKSQAVAFWCDPISGHATLYWYRQILGQGPELLVQFQDESVVDDSQLPKDRFSAERLKGVDSTLKIQPAELGDSAMYLCASSPGTSGHNEQFFGPGTRLTVL.

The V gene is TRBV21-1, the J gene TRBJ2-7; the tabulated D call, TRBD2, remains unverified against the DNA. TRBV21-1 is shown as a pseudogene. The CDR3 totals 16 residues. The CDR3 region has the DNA TGTGCCAGCAGCAAGGCCCTAGCGGGGGGTTCCTACGAGCAGTACTTC. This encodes CASSKALAGGSYEQYF.

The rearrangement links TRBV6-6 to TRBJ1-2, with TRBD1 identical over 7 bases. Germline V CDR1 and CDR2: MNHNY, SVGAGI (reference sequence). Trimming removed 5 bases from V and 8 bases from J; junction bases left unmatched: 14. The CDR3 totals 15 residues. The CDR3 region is CASSNLALTGEGYTF. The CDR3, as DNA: TGTGCCAGCAGTAACTTGGCTCTTACAGGGGAAGGCTACACCTTC.

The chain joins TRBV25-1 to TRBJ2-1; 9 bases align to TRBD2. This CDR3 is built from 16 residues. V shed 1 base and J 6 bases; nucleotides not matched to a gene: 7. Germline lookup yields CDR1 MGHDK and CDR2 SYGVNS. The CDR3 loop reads CASSESLAGVTNEQFF. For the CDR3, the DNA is TGTGCCAGCAGTGAATCCTTAGCGGGAGTAACCAATGAGCAGTTCTTC.

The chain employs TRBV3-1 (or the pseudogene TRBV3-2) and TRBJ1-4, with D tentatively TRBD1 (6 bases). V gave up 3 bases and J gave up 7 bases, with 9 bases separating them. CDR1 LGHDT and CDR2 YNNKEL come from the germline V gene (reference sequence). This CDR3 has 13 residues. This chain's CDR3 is CASSQSGVEKLFF. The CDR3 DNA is TGTGCCAGCAGCCAGTCAGGGGTTGAAAAACTGTTTTTT.

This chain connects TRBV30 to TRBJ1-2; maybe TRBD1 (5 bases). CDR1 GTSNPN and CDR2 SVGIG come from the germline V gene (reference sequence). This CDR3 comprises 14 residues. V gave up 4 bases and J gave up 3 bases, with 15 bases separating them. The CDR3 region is CAWIYAGYDYGYTF. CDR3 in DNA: TGTGCCTGGATATACGCAGGGTACGACTATGGCTACACCTTC.

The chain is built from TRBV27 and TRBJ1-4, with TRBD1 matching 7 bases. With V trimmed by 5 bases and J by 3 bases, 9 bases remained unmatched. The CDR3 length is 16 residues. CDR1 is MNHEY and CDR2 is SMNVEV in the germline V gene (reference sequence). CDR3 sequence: CASSPRQGRANEKLFF. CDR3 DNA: TGTGCCAGCAGTCCCCGACAGGGCCGGGCTAATGAAAAACTGTTTTTT.

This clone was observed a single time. The CDR3 loop is CASSPDFVGTNEQFF. The DNA of the CDR3 is TGCGCCAGCAGCCCGGACTTCGTAGGAACTAATGAGCAGTTCTTC. The chain links TRBV5-1 to TRBJ2-1; D might be TRBD2 (5 bases). Looked up from germline, CDR1 is SGHRS and CDR2 is YFSETQ. V was cut by 4 bases and J by 7 bases, with 18 bases left in between. There are 15 residues in the CDR3.

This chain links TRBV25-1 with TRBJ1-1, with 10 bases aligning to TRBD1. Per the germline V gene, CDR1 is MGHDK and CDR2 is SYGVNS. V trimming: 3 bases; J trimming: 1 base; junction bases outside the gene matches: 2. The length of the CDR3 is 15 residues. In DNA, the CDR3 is TGTGCCAGCAGTGATTGGGACAGGGGGAACACTGAAGCTTTCTTT. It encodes CASSDWDRGNTEAFF.

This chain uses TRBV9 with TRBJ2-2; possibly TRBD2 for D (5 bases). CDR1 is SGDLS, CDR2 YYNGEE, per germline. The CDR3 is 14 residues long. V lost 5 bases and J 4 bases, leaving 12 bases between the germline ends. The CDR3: CASSSGLITGELFF. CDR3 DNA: TGTGCCAGCAGTTCTGGACTGATCACCGGGGAGCTGTTTTTT.

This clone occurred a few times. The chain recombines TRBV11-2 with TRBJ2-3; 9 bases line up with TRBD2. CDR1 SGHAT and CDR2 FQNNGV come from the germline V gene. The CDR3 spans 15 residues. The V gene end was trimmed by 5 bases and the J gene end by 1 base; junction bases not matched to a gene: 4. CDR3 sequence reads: CASSLIAGGTDTQYF. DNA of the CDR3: TGTGCCAGCAGCCTCATAGCGGGAGGCACAGATACGCAGTATTTT. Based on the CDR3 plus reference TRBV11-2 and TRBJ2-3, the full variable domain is EAGVAQSPRYKIIEKRQSVAFWCNPISGHATLYWYQQILGQGPKLLIQFQNNGVVDDSQLPKDRFSAERLKGVDSTLKIQPAKLEDSAVYLCASSLIAGGTDTQYFGPGTRLTVL.

CDR3 in DNA: TGTGCCAGCAGCTTAGTCCTGGGCGGGAGCTACAATGAGCAGTTCTTC. This translates into CASSLVLGGSYNEQFF. The V gene is TRBV7-9, the J gene TRBJ2-1; 7 bases map to TRBD2. Germline V gene sequence: CDR1 SEHNR, CDR2 FQNEAQ (reference sequence). The CDR3 runs 16 residues. V trimming: 1 base; J trimming: 3 bases; junction bases outside the gene matches: 6.

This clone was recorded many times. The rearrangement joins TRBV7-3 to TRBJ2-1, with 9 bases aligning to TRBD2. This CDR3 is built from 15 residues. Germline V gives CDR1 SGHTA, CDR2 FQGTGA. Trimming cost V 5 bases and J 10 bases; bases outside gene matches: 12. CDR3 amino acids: CASSPGLARSGEQFF. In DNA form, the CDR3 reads TGTGCCAGCAGCCCCGGACTAGCGAGGTCAGGGGAGCAGTTCTTC.

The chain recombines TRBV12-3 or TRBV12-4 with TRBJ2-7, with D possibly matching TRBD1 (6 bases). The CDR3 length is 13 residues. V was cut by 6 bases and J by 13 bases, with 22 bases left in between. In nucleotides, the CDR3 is TGTGCCAGCAGCCGAATAAATGACAGGCGGAGATACTTC. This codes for CASSRINDRRRYF.

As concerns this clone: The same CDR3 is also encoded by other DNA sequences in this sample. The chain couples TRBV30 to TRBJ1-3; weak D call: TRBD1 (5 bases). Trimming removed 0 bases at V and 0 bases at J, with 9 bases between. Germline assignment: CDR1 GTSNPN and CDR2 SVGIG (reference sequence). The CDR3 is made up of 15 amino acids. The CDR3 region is CAWSVQAFSGNTIYF. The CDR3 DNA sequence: TGTGCCTGGAGTGTACAGGCCTTCTCTGGAAACACCATATATTTT. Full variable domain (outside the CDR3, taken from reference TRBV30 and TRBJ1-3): SQTIHQWPATLVQPVGSPLSLECTVEGTSNPNLYWYRQAAGRGLQLLFYSVGIGQISSEVPQNLSASRPQDRQFILSSKKLLLSDSGFYLCAWSVQAFSGNTIYFGEGSWLTVV.

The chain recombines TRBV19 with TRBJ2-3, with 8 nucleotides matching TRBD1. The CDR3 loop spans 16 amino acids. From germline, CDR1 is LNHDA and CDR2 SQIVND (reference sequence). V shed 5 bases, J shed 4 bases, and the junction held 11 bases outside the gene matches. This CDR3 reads CASSPHRTGYSDTQYF. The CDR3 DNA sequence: TGTGCCAGTAGTCCCCATCGGACAGGGTATTCAGATACGCAGTATTTT. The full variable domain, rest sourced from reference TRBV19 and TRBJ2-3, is DGGITQSPKYLFRKEGQNVTLSCEQNLNHDAMYWYRQDPGQGLRLIYYSQIVNDFQKGDIAEGYSVSREKKESFPLTVTSAQKNPTAFYLCASSPHRTGYSDTQYFGPGTRLTVL.

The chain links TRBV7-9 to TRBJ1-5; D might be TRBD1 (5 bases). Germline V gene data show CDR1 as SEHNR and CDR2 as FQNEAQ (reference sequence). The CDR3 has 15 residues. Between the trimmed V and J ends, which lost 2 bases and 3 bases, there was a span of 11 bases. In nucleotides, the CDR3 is TGTGCCAGCAGCTTACGGGGGACTCCCAATCAGCCCCAGCATTTT. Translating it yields CASSLRGTPNQPQHF.

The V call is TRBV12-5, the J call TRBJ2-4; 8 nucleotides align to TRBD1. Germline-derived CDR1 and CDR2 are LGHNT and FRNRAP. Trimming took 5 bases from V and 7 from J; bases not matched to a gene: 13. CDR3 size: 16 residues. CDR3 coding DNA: TGTGCTAGTGGTCCGCCTACTAGGACAGGGAATAACATTCAGTACTTC. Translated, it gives CASGPPTRTGNNIQYF.

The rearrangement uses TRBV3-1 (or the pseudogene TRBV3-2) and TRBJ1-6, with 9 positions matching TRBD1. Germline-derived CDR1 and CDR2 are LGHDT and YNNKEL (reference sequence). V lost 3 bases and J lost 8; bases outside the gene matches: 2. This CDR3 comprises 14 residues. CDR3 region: CASSQDRGDSPLHF. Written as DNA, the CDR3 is TGTGCCAGCAGCCAGGACAGGGGCGATTCACCCCTCCACTTT.

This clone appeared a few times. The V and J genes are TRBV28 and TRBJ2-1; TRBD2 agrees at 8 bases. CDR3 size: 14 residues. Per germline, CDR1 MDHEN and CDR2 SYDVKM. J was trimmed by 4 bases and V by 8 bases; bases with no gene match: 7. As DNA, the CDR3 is TGTGCCAGCGCGGGACTAGAGAAGTACAATGAGCAGTTCTTC. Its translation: CASAGLEKYNEQFF.

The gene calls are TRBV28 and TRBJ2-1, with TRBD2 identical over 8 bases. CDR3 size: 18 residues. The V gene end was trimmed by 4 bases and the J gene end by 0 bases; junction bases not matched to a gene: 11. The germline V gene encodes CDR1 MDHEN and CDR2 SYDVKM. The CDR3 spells CASSSISGASSSYNEQFF. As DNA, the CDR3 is TGTGCCAGCAGTTCGATTAGCGGGGCCTCGAGCTCCTACAATGAGCAGTTCTTC.

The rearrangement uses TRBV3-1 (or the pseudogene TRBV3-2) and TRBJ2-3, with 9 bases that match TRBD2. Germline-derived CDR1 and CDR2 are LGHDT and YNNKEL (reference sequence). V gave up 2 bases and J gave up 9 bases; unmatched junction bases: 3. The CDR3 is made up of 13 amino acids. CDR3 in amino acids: CASSQLTSGTQYF. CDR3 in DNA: TGTGCCAGCAGCCAATTGACTAGCGGCACGCAGTATTTT.